Listed here are 20 T cell receptor beta chains from one sample, sequenced in a study of regulatory T cells in long-lasting Graves disease. Documented time point: newly diagnosed GD, antithyroid drugs for less than 3 months. After RNA was extracted from PBMCs, the TCR library was made from it. To make TCR beta libraries, researchers used iRepertoire HTBI primers and Arm-PCR of CDR3 regions. MiXCR was run by TCRdb on the multiplex PCR reads, yielding one entry per CDR3 protein. Altogether over 300,000 distinct CDR3 sequences are present, roughly a sixth being singletons, with the ten largest covering about 20%. The sample consisted of peripheral blood mononuclear cells (PBMCs), taken at new diagnosis, from a patient treated with antithyroid drugs. Receptors were obtained from a female donor with Graves disease.

A few counts support this clonotype. This chain connects TRBV6-2 or TRBV6-3 to TRBJ2-5; possibly TRBD1 for D (5 bases). Germline values: CDR1 MNHEY, CDR2 SVGEGT. Trimming stripped 4 bases from V and 1 base from J, with 10 bases between. The CDR3 is made up of 14 amino acids. CDR3 nucleotide sequence: TGTGCCAGCAGTTCCGGCAGGGTCCAAGAGACCCAGTACTTC. This codes for CASSSGRVQETQYF.

The gene calls are TRBV20-1 and TRBJ1-2; the match to TRBD1 covers 8 bases. Germline CDR1 and CDR2: DFQATT and SNEGSKA (reference sequence). V was pared by 0 bases and J by 5 bases, with 2 bases of the junction left unmatched. This CDR3 comprises 13 residues. CDR3 nucleotides: TGCAGTGCTAGAGATTACAGGGGGTATGGCTACACCTTC. This sequence encodes CSARDYRGYGYTF.

This clonotype was counted many times. This chain joins TRBV7-9 and TRBJ2-7; 7 nucleotides line up with TRBD1. The CDR3 consists of 14 residues. Germline lookup yields CDR1 SEHNR and CDR2 FQNEAQ (reference sequence). V shed 2 bases, J shed 5 bases, and the junction held 6 bases outside the gene matches. CDR3 amino acids: CASSLPMTGHEQYF. CDR3 coding DNA: TGTGCCAGCAGCTTACCAATGACAGGGCACGAGCAGTACTTC.

The rearrangement uses TRBV5-1 and TRBJ2-3, with a tentative D call TRBD2 (5 bases). The CDR3 is 14 amino acids. The V end was cut by 2 bases, the J end by 2 bases, with 9 bases between. CDR1 and CDR2 from the germline V gene are SGHRS and YFSETQ. The CDR3 DNA is TGCGCCAGCAGCTTAGCGGTGTTCACAGATACGCAGTATTTT. This translates into CASSLAVFTDTQYF.

V usage is TRBV3-1 and J usage is TRBJ2-3; 9 bases match TRBD2. This CDR3 contains 17 residues. CDR1 is LGHDT, CDR2 YNNKEL, per germline (reference sequence). J was trimmed by 2 bases and V by 3 bases; bases with no gene match: 9. The CDR3 reads CASSHIAGAYHTDTQYF. DNA of the CDR3: TGTGCCAGCAGCCATATAGCGGGGGCATACCACACAGATACGCAGTATTTT.

A note on this clonotype: A single base separates this from a much larger clone, so it may be a read error. The chain combines TRBV12-3 or TRBV12-4 with TRBJ1-2; D may be TRBD1 (6 bases). Trimming took 0 bases from V and 4 from J, leaving 18 bases between them. The CDR3 consists of 17 residues. The CDR3 here is CASSLARTARASYGYTF. The CDR3 nucleotides are TGTGCCAGCAGTTTAGCTCGGACAGCTCGGGCTAGCTATGGCTACACCTTC.

This rearrangement joins TRBV7-2 to TRBJ2-4; TRBD2 agrees at 13 bases. J lost 9 bases, V lost 8 bases, and 7 bases had no gene match. Germline CDR1 is SGHTA and CDR2 is FQGNSA. The CDR3 consists of 14 residues. The CDR3 DNA follows: TGTGCCAGCCGGACTAGCGGGGGACGAGGCATTCAGTACTTC. Its translation is CASRTSGGRGIQYF.

In its sample, this clonotype was seen once. This sequence joins TRBV29-1 and TRBJ2-5, with TRBD2 identical over 8 bases. CDR3 length: 15 residues. From germline, CDR1 is SQVTM and CDR2 ANQGSEA. V lost 4 bases and J lost 1; bases outside the gene matches: 8. CDR3 region: CSVVTNSGGQETQYF. The CDR3 DNA sequence: TGCAGCGTTGTAACAAACAGCGGGGGCCAAGAGACCCAGTACTTC.

Many counts were recorded for this clonotype. This rearrangement joins TRBV5-1 to TRBJ1-1, with D perhaps TRBD1 (6 bases). The germline V and J ends were trimmed by 4 bases and 8 bases, with 12 bases remaining between them. CDR1 SGHRS and CDR2 YFSETQ come from the germline V gene. The CDR3 runs 12 residues. This CDR3 is CASSLDSIEAFF. DNA for the CDR3: TGCGCCAGCAGCCTGGACAGTATAGAAGCTTTCTTT.

In this sample, this clonotype turned up many times. This chain links TRBV19 with TRBJ2-3; D ambiguous. The CDR3 has 14 residues. V gave up 5 bases and J gave up 0 bases, with 9 bases separating them. From germline, CDR1 is LNHDA and CDR2 SQIVND (reference sequence). Here the CDR3 DNA reads TGTGCCAGTAGTTCCCCCTCTAGCACAGATACGCAGTATTTT. Amino acid sequence: CASSSPSSTDTQYF. The full variable domain, rest sourced from reference TRBV19 and TRBJ2-3, is DGGITQSPKYLFRKEGQNVTLSCEQNLNHDAMYWYRQDPGQGLRLIYYSQIVNDFQKGDIAEGYSVSREKKESFPLTVTSAQKNPTAFYLCASSSPSSTDTQYFGPGTRLTVL.

As to this clonotype: A much larger clone differs by one base, so this may be a read error. The chain combines TRBV12-3 or TRBV12-4 with TRBJ2-1; 8 nucleotides line up with TRBD2. The trim removed 8 bases at V and 8 bases at J, leaving 14 bases unmatched. The CDR3 has 15 amino acids. This chain's CDR3 is CASGIRGGWFDEQFF. DNA of the CDR3: TGTGCCAGCGGAATCCGCGGGGGGTGGTTTGATGAGCAGTTCTTC.

The V gene is TRBV28, the J gene TRBJ1-5, with D hard to call. Germline loops: CDR1 MDHEN, CDR2 SYDVKM. V was shortened by 2 bases and J by 4 bases, with 15 bases between the two germline ends. The CDR3 loop spans 16 amino acids. CDR3 sequence (DNA): TGTGCCAGCAGTTTAAGGTCCCTGGCCCCTAATCAGCCCCAGCATTTT. Its protein product is CASSLRSLAPNQPQHF. The full variable domain, in which reference TRBV28 and TRBJ1-5 provide the parts outside the CDR3, is DVKVTQSSRYLVKRTGEKVFLECVQDMDHENMFWYRQDPGLGLRLIYFSYDVKMKEKGDIPEGYSVSREKKERFSLILESASTNQTSMYLCASSLRSLAPNQPQHFGDGTRLSIL.

This clonotype showed up many times. The V call is TRBV7-9, the J call TRBJ2-1; D ambiguous. The V end was cut by 6 bases, the J end by 8 bases, with 11 bases between. This CDR3 region has 12 residues. CDR1 SEHNR and CDR2 FQNEAQ come from the germline V gene (reference sequence). The CDR3 is CASRWSRDEQFF. The CDR3 nucleotides are TGTGCCAGCAGGTGGTCGCGAGATGAGCAGTTCTTC.

The chain has TRBV24-1 and TRBJ1-2; no reliable D call. From germline, CDR1 is KGHDR and CDR2 SFDVKD. The CDR3 is 12 residues long. Deletions cut 9 bases from V and 2 bases from J, with 9 bases between. This CDR3 is CATEEPNYGYTF. The CDR3 DNA is TGTGCCACCGAGGAGCCAAACTATGGCTACACCTTC.

This clonotype was picked up many times. The chain carries TRBV7-2 and TRBJ1-5; D remains ambiguous. Germline assignment: CDR1 SGHTA and CDR2 FQGNSA. The CDR3 totals 14 residues. Trimming cost V 0 bases and J 4 bases, with 7 bases left between them. CDR3 loop: CASSLALGNQPQHF. The CDR3 DNA reads TGTGCCAGCAGCTTAGCTTTGGGGAATCAGCCCCAGCATTTT.

The sample holds a few counts of this clonotype. The chain joins TRBV6-5 to TRBJ2-1, with D possibly TRBD2 on 7 matching bases. CDR1 MNHEY and CDR2 SVGAGI come from the germline V gene. CDR3 size: 16 residues. V gave up 2 bases and J gave up 4 bases, with 15 bases separating them. CDR3 amino acids: CASSYGRGAKYNEQFF. Here the CDR3 DNA reads TGTGCCAGCAGTTACGGACGGGGGGCCAAATACAATGAGCAGTTCTTC.

This clonotype was counted at least ten times. The V and J genes are TRBV5-1 and TRBJ1-6; 10 bases align to TRBD1. CDR1 is SGHRS and CDR2 is YFSETQ in the germline V gene. With 5 bases clipped from V and 7 bases from J, the junction kept 12 bases outside the gene matches. This CDR3 has 17 amino acids. CDR3 nucleotide sequence: TGCGCCAGCAGAGCCACGATCCGGGACAGGGGAAATTCACCCCTCCACTTT. Protein: CASRATIRDRGNSPLHF.

This chain joins TRBV27 and TRBJ2-5; 8 positions match TRBD1. Germline assignment: CDR1 MNHEY and CDR2 SMNVEV (reference sequence). The CDR3 is 13 residues long. The V and J ends lost 10 bases and 4 bases, in that order; junction bases with no gene match: 8. CDR3 DNA: TGTGCCACCGGACAGGGTCAGGGAGAGACCCAGTACTTC. Protein product: CATGQGQGETQYF.

Note on this clonotype: Relative to the germline gene, one junction end is altered; a read error may explain this. This chain uses TRBV5-1 with TRBJ2-7; D could derive from TRBD1 or TRBD2 (6 bases each). The CDR3 loop spans 16 amino acids. In germline, CDR1 is SGHRS, CDR2 YFSETQ. CDR3 loop: CASSLTTGRSPYEQYF. The CDR3 DNA reads TGTGCCAGCAGCTTGACCACAGGGAGGAGCCCCTACGAGCAGTACTTC.

Comment on this clonotype: This may arise from a read error, as a much more abundant clone is one base away. The chain combines TRBV5-1 with TRBJ2-7, with 8 bases that match TRBD2. The CDR3 totals 14 residues. CDR1 SGHRS and CDR2 YFSETQ come from the germline V gene. The V and J ends lost 6 bases and 5 bases, in that order; junction bases with no gene match: 10. CDR3 loop: CASNFGGVGDEQYF. The CDR3 coding sequence is TGCGCCAGCAACTTCGGGGGGGTCGGCGACGAGCAGTACTTC.